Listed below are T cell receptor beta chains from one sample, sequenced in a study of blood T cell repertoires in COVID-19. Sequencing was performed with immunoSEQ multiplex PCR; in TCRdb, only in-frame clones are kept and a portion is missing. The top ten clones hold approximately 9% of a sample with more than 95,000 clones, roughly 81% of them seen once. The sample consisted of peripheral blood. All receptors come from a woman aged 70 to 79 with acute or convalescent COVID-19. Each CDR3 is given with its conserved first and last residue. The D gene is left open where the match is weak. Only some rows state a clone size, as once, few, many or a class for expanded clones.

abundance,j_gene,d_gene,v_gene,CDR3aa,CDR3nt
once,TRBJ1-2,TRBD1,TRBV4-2,CASSHARTGLDYGYTF,TGTGCCAGCAGCCACGCTAGGACAGGCCTGGACTATGGCTACACCTTC
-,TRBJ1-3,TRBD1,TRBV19,CASSRDRVPGNTIYF,TGTGCCAGTAGCCGGGACAGGGTCCCTGGAAACACCATATATTTT
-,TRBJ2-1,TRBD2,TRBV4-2,CASSQGVSSGDNEQFF,TGTGCCAGCAGCCAAGGGGTGTCTAGCGGGGACAATGAGCAGTTCTTC
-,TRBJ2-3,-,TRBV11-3,CASSLGLKTSDTQYF,TGTGCCAGCAGCTTAGGCCTGAAGACTTCCGATACGCAGTATTTT
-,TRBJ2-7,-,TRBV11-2,CASSLAPQNSYEQYF,TGTGCCAGCAGCTTAGCCCCGCAGAACTCCTACGAGCAGTACTTC
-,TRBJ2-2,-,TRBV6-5,CASSTWAGDPGELFF,TGTGCCAGCAGTACATGGGCCGGGGATCCTGGGGAGCTGTTTTTT
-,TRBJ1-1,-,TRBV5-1,CASSLAGPNTEAFF,TGCGCCAGCAGCCTGGCCGGTCCGAACACTGAAGCTTTCTTT
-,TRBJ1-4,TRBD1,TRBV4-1,CASSHEGETGKEKLFF,TGCGCCAGCAGCCACGAGGGGGAGACAGGGAAGGAAAAACTGTTTTTT
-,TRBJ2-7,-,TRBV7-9,CASSPDRGTYEQYF,TGTGCCAGCAGCCCCGACCGGGGTACCTACGAGCAGTACTTC
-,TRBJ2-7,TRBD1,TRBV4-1,CASSPDRGPYEQYF,TGCGCCAGCAGCCCGGACAGGGGGCCCTACGAGCAGTACTTC
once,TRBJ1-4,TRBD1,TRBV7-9,CASSFTGVGEKLFF,TGTGCCAGCAGCTTTACAGGGGTCGGAGAAAAACTGTTTTTT
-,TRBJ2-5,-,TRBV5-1,CASSLGRQETQYF,TGCGCCAGCAGCTTGGGTAGACAAGAGACCCAGTACTTC
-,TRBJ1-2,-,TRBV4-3,CASSQDVGRFGYTF,TGCGCCAGCAGCCAAGATGTGGGGAGATTTGGCTACACCTTC
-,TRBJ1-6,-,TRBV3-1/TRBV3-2,CASSQFGFNSPLHF,TGTGCCAGCAGCCAGTTCGGGTTTAATTCACCCCTCCACTTT